This T cell receptor beta chain was documented in a study of shared clonotypes between healthy human individuals. Unsorted PBMC replicate PCRs used about 310 ng DNA, 30,000 to 35,000 T cell genomes. It was on ten immunoSEQ deep assay plates that unsorted PBMC DNA was sequenced. The method was immunoSEQ multiplex PCR; TCRdb's version includes in-frame clones alone and lacks a portion of them. The data show some 490,000 clones, with 78% seen just once and approximately 12% held by the top ten. The V and J ends lost 4 bases and 6 bases, in that order; junction bases with no gene match: 2. This CDR3 has 12 amino acids. Germline V lookup: CDR1 MGHDK, CDR2 SYGVNS. All the donors were Caucasian adults who lived in Nashville, Tennessee.

Sequenced: PBMCs. This chain connects TRBV25-1 to TRBJ2-7; 8 bases agree with TRBD1. The sequence derives from a woman aged 40 to 50 in good health. Some clones in this sample may be carry-over from other donors' samples. The CDR3 loop reads CASSVTGGEQYF. The CDR3 DNA reads as TGTGCCAGCAGTGTAACAGGGGGCGAGCAGTACTTC.